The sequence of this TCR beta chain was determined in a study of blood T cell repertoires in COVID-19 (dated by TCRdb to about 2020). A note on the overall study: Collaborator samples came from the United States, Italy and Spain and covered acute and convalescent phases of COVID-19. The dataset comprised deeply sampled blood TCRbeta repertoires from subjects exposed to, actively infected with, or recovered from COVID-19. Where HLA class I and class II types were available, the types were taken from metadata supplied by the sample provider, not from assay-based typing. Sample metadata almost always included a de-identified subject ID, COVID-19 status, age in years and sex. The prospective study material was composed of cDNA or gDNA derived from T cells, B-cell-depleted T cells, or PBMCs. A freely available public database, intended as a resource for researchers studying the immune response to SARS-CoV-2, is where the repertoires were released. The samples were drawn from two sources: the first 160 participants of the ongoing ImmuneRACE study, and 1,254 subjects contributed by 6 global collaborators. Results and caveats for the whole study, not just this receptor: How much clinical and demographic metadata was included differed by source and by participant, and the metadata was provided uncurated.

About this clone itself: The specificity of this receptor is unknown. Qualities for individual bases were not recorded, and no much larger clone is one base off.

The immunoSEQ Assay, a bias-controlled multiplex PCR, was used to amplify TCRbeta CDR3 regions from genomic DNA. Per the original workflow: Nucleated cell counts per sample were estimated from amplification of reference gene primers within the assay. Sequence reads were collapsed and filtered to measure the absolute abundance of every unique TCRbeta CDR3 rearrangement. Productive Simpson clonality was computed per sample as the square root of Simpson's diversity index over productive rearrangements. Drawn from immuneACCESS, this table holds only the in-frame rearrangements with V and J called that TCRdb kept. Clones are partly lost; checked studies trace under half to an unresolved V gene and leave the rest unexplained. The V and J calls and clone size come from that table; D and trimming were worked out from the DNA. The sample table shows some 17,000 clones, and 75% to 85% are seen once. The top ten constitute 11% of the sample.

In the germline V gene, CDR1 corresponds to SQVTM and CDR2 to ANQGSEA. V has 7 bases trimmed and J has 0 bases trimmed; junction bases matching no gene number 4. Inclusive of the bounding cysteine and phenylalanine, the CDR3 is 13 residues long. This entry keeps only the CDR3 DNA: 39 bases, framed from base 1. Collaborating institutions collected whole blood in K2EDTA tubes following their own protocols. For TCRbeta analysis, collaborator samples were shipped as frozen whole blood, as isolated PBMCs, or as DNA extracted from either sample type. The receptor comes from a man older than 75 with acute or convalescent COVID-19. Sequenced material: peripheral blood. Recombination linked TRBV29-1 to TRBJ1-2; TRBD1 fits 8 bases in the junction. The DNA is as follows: TGCAGCGATACAGGGGGTCCTAACTATGGCTACACCTTC. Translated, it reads CSDTGGPNYGYTF. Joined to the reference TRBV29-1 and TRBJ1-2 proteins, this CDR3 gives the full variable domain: SAVISQKPSRDICQRGTSLTIQCQVDSQVTMMFWYRQQPGQSLTLIATANQGSEATYESGFVIDKFPISRPNLTFSTLTVSNMSPEDSSIYLCSDTGGPNYGYTFGSGTRLTVV.